This T cell receptor beta chain was documented in a study of shared clonotypes between healthy human individuals. CDR1 is SGHNT, CDR2 YYREEE, per germline (reference sequence). V was pared by 4 bases and J by 5 bases, with 13 bases between. This CDR3 is 13 amino acids long. Those who donated, Caucasian adults without exception, all lived in Nashville, Tennessee. Naive CD45RA+ and memory CD45RA-negative subsets were split from CD4+ cells. Produced via immunoSEQ multiplex PCR; TCRdb's table is partial and in-frame only. The sample consists of about 680,000 clones, 55% to 75% of them appearing once. In regard to this clone: Antigen unknown.

The study, taken as a whole, reports: Although depth was large, rarefaction showed that sequencing of the sorted subsets was incomplete.

This sequence originates from a woman aged 25-40 years in good health. The chain uses TRBV5-4 and TRBJ2-7; TRBD1 is a possible D gene (5 bases). Sequences were obtained from memory CD4+ T cells sorted from blood. As for subset: CD45RA-negative fraction. CDR3 sequence (DNA): TGTGCCAGCAGCGGCAGGGCCTCGGACGAGCAGTACTTC. Its protein is CASSGRASDEQYF.